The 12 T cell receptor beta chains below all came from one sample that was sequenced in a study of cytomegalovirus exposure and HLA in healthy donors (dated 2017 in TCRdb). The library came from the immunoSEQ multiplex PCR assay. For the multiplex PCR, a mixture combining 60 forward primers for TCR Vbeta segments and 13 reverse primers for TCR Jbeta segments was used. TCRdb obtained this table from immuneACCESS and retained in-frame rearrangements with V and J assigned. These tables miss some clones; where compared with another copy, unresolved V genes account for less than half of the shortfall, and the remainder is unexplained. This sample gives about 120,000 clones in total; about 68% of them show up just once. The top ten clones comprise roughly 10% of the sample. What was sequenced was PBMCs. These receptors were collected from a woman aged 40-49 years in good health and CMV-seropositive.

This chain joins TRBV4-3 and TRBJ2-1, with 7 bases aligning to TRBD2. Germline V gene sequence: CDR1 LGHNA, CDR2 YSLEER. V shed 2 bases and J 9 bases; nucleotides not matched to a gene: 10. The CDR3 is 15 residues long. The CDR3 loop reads CASSQSAYTSVEQFF. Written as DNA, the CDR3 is TGCGCCAGCAGCCAATCGGCGTATACTAGCGTTGAGCAGTTCTTC.

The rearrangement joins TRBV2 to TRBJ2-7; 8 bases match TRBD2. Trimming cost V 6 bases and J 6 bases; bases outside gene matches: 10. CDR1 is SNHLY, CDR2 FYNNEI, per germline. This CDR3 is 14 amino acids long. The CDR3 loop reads CASSLAGPTTEQYF. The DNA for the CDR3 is TGTGCCAGCAGCTTAGCGGGACCTACGACCGAGCAGTACTTC.

The CDR3 sequence: CASSQYLTGELFF. CDR3 nucleotide sequence: TGTGCCAGCAGTCAATACTTAACCGGGGAGCTGTTTTTT. The chain links TRBV27 to TRBJ2-2, with D hard to call. V lost 5 bases to trimming and J lost 5 bases, with 9 bases between them. Germline V gene data show CDR1 as MNHEY and CDR2 as SMNVEV (reference sequence). This CDR3 is 13 amino acids long.

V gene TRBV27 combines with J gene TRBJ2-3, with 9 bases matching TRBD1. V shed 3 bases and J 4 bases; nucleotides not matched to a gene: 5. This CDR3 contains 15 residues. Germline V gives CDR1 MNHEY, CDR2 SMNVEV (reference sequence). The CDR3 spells CASSFGTGWSDTQYF. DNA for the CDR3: TGTGCCAGCAGTTTTGGGACAGGGTGGTCAGATACGCAGTATTTT.

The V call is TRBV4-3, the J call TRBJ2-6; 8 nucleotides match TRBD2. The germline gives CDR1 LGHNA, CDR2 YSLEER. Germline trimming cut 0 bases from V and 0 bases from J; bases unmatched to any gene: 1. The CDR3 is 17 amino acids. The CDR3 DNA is TGCGCCAGCAGCCAAGATGGGACTAGCTCTGGGGCCAACGTCCTGACTTTC. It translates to CASSQDGTSSGANVLTF.

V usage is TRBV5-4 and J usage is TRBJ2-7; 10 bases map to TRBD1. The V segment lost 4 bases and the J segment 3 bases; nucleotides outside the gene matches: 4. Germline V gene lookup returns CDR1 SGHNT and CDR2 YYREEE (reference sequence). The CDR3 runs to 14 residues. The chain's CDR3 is CASSGTGVLYEQYF. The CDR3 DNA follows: TGTGCCAGCAGCGGGACAGGGGTCCTCTACGAGCAGTACTTC.

CDR3 sequence reads: CASGEVGARGYTF. The CDR3, as DNA: TGTGCCAGCGGCGAAGTGGGGGCGCGGGGCTACACCTTC. This rearrangement joins TRBV5-6 to TRBJ1-2; possible D gene TRBD1, 6 bases. V lost 7 bases, J lost 8 bases, and 18 bases lay in between. From germline, CDR1 is SGHDT and CDR2 YYEEEE. The CDR3 totals 13 residues.

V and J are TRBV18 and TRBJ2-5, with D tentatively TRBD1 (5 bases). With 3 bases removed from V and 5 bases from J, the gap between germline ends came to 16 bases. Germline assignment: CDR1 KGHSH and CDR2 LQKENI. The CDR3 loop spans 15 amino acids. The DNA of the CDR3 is TGTGCCAGCTCACCTCAGGGAAAGGGCGTGGAGACCCAGTACTTC. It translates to CASSPQGKGVETQYF.

CDR3 in DNA: TGTGCCAGTAGTATTGCGGGACTAGCGGGAGTCGGGGAGCTGTTTTTT. As protein: CASSIAGLAGVGELFF. This chain connects TRBV19 to TRBJ2-2; TRBD2 aligns across 14 bases. Germline V lookup: CDR1 LNHDA, CDR2 SQIVND (reference sequence). With V trimmed by 3 bases and J by 7 bases, 4 bases remained unmatched. The CDR3 is 16 residues long.

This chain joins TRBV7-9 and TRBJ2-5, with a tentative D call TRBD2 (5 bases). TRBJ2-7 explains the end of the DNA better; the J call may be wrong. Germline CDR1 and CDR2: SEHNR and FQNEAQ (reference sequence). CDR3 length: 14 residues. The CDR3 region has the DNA TGTGCCAGCAGCTTAGATGGAGGAGGCCACGAGCAGTACTTC. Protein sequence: CASSLDGGGHEQYF.

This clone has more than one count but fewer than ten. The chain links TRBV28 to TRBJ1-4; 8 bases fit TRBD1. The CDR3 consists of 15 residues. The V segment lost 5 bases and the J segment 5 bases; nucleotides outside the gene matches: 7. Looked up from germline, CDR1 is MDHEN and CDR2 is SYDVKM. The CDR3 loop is CASSPWTGSNEKLFF. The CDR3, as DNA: TGTGCCAGCAGTCCCTGGACAGGGAGCAATGAAAAACTGTTTTTT.

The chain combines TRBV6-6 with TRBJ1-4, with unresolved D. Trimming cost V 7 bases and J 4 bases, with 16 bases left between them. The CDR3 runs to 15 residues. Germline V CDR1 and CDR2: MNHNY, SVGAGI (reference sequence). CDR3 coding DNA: TGTGCCAGCATCCAACCGGACGGACTTAATGAAAAACTGTTTTTT. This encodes CASIQPDGLNEKLFF.